This TCR beta chain was retrieved from a study of T cell changes during pregnancy in multiple sclerosis (dated by TCRdb to between 2018 and 2020). At the level of the whole study: The study examined how the T cell repertoire changed over the course of pregnancy in women with multiple sclerosis.

Trimming removed 4 bases from V and 1 base from J; the gene matches leave 0 bases unexplained. From its cysteine to its phenylalanine, the CDR3 spans 14 amino acids. The retained sequence is limited to the CDR3, 42 bases, with the frame set at the first base. As encoded in the germline V gene, CDR1 is SQVTM while CDR2 is ANQGSEA. The library was built by means of the immunoSEQ multiplex PCR assay. Not all clones reach the TCRdb copy of this immuneACCESS table, which keeps in-frame sequences only. Checked studies attribute under half of the gap to unresolved V genes and leave the rest unexplained. The sample table records approximately 130,000 clones; roughly 96% of these occur just once. The ten largest clones add up to roughly 0.44% of the sample. This clone was recorded once. The specificity of this receptor is unknown. No clone much larger than this one lies a single base away; base qualities are absent.

The specimen comprised peripheral blood, sampled after pregnancy. This TCR was recovered from a female donor with multiple sclerosis, enrolled in a pregnancy study. The sequence is built from TRBV29-1 and TRBJ2-2; 10 bases in the middle match TRBD2. At the DNA level, the sequence is TGCAGCGTTGGGACTAGCGGGAACACCGGGGAGCTGTTTTTT. Its protein reads: CSVGTSGNTGELFF.